This T cell receptor beta chain was recorded in a study of cytomegalovirus exposure and HLA in healthy donors. Germline-derived CDR1 and CDR2 are MGHRA and YSYEKL. Trimming left V 4 bases short and J 3 bases short, with 21 bases between. The CDR3 extends over 17 amino acids. The PCR ran on 60 Vbeta and 13 Jbeta primers. Sequenced by immunoSEQ multiplex PCR; TCRdb stores in-frame clones only, minus some. The table lists 40,000 to 55,000 clones, around 72% of them singletons, with around 3.3% in the top ten. V usage is TRBV4-1 and J usage is TRBJ1-1, with TRBD1 as a possible D gene (6 bases). The clonotype comes from a woman aged 25 to 39 in good health and CMV-seronegative. The specimen sequenced was PBMCs. CDR3 bases: TGCGCCAGCAGCCCCAGAAGACAGGTAGTTGATGACACTGAAGCTTTCTTT. It yields the protein CASSPRRQVVDDTEAFF.